These 26 T cell receptor beta chains originate from one sample sequenced in a study of T cell responses to AZD1222 COVID-19 vaccine. Sequenced by immunoSEQ multiplex PCR; TCRdb stores in-frame clones only, minus some. Of 150,000 or so clones in the sample, around 85% were seen once. The sample was peripheral blood, taken on day 0 of MenACWY control vaccination. Receptors were obtained from an adult in good health.

V and J are TRBV7-6 and TRBJ1-1; D gene uncertain. V lost 6 bases and J 5 bases, leaving 22 bases between the germline ends. Germline CDR1 is SGHVS and CDR2 is FNYEAQ. CDR3 size: 16 residues. The CDR3 loop is CASSRTPSGTSTEAFF. CDR3 coding DNA: TGTGCCAGCAGTCGAACCCCGTCGGGCACGAGTACTGAAGCTTTCTTT.

V and J are TRBV4-1 and TRBJ1-5; 7 nucleotides match TRBD1. The germline CDR1 and CDR2 sequences are MGHRA and YSYEKL. J was trimmed by 6 bases and V by 4 bases; bases with no gene match: 12. The CDR3 spans 16 residues. The CDR3 coding sequence is TGCGCCAGCAGCCGGACAGACAGGGAGAAGGGTCAGCCCCAGCATTTT. It is translated as CASSRTDREKGQPQHF.

This sequence joins TRBV2 and TRBJ2-7; no clear D gene. V dropped 4 bases and J dropped 8 bases, with 9 bases sitting between them. CDR3 length: 11 residues. Germline V gene sequence: CDR1 SNHLY, CDR2 FYNNEI. The CDR3 sequence: CASSGAFQQYF. Here the CDR3 DNA reads TGTGCCAGCAGTGGGGCCTTTCAGCAGTACTTC.

The chain links TRBV6-5 to TRBJ2-2, with D tentatively TRBD1 or TRBD2 (5 bases each). Germline-derived CDR1 and CDR2 are MNHEY and SVGAGI. The germline V and J ends were trimmed by 6 bases and 4 bases, with 15 bases remaining between them. The CDR3 length is 15 residues. The CDR3, as DNA: TGTGCCAGCAGCAAAGGACCGGGGCGCACCGGGGAGCTGTTTTTT. Residues: CASSKGPGRTGELFF.

J is TRBJ2-3 and V is TRBV24-1; D possibly corresponds to TRBD2 (5 bases). CDR1 and CDR2 from the germline V gene are KGHDR and SFDVKD. The CDR3 consists of 15 residues. V was clipped by 1 base and J by 12 bases, with 19 bases between them. The CDR3 spells CATSDFLRGQNTQYF. The CDR3 coding sequence is TGTGCCACCAGTGATTTCCTTCGGGGTCAGAACACTCAGTATTTT.

The genes are TRBV27 and TRBJ1-4; unclear D gene. V was shortened by 11 bases and J by 0 bases, with 13 bases between the two germline ends. Germline V gives CDR1 MNHEY, CDR2 SMNVEV (reference sequence). This CDR3 has 14 amino acids. The CDR3 here is CAGRRISTNEKLFF. The CDR3 nucleotides read TGTGCCGGAAGAAGGATTTCAACTAATGAAAAACTGTTTTTT. Combining the CDR3 with reference TRBV27 and TRBJ1-4 gives the whole variable domain EAQVTQNPRYLITVTGKKLTVTCSQNMNHEYMSWYRQDPGLGLRQIYYSMNVEVTDKGDVPEGYKVSRKEKRNFPLILESPSPNQTSLYFCAGRRISTNEKLFFGSGTQLSVL.

Remarks on this clone: The sample contains more than one DNA sequence encoding this CDR3. J is TRBJ1-3 and V is TRBV27; TRBD1 is a possible D gene (5 bases). Trimming removed 4 bases from V and 4 bases from J, with 8 bases in between. Germline V gives CDR1 MNHEY, CDR2 SMNVEV (reference sequence). The CDR3 spans 13 residues. In DNA form, the CDR3 reads TGTGCCAGCAGTTCAGGGTCCGGAAACACCATATATTTT. It encodes CASSSGSGNTIYF.

This rearrangement joins TRBV6-2 or TRBV6-3 to TRBJ2-1; TRBD2 agrees at 15 bases. Trimming cost V 5 bases and J 7 bases; bases outside gene matches: 9. This CDR3 is 17 amino acids long. Looked up from germline, CDR1 is MNHEY and CDR2 is SVGEGT. This CDR3 is CASSTGLAGGVSNEQFF. CDR3 bases: TGTGCCAGCAGTACCGGACTAGCGGGAGGGGTAAGTAATGAGCAGTTCTTC.

This clone was picked up a small number of times. The chain has TRBV14 and TRBJ1-4; D is perhaps TRBD1 (5 bases). This CDR3 has 15 amino acids. The germline CDR1 and CDR2 sequences are SGHDN and FVKESK. V gave up 0 bases and J gave up 5 bases, with 10 bases separating them. The CDR3 loop is CASSQEVQANEKLFF. In nucleotides, the CDR3 is TGTGCCAGCAGCCAAGAAGTACAGGCAAATGAAAAACTGTTTTTT. The full variable domain, its missing parts supplied by reference TRBV14 and TRBJ1-4, is EAGVTQFPSHSVIEKGQTVTLRCDPISGHDNLYWYRRVMGKEIKFLLHFVKESKQDESGMPNNRFLAERTGGTYSTLKVQPAELEDSGVYFCASSQEVQANEKLFFGSGTQLSVL.

This chain links TRBV5-1 with TRBJ2-1; 7 bases fit TRBD1. V lost 3 bases to trimming and J lost 6 bases; unmatched junction nucleotides: 15. This CDR3 spans 17 amino acids. CDR1 and CDR2 from the germline V gene are SGHRS and YFSETQ. CDR3 sequence reads: CASSSTLRTGRGNEQFF. The DNA of the CDR3 is TGCGCCAGCAGCTCTACACTAAGGACAGGCCGTGGCAATGAGCAGTTCTTC.

The rearrangement links TRBV15 to TRBJ1-5; tentatively, D is TRBD1 (6 bases). This CDR3 contains 16 residues. Trimming cost V 0 bases and J 3 bases, with 12 bases left between them. Germline values: CDR1 LNHNV, CDR2 YYDKDF (reference sequence). The CDR3 nucleotides read TGTGCCACCAGCAGAGATCTGGGGGCTCACAATCAGCCCCAGCATTTT. Translation gives CATSRDLGAHNQPQHF.

The rearrangement joins TRBV27 to TRBJ2-7; TRBD2 aligns across 14 bases. This CDR3 contains 19 residues. Germline V gives CDR1 MNHEY, CDR2 SMNVEV (reference sequence). J was trimmed by 6 bases and V by 4 bases; bases with no gene match: 17. CDR3 sequence (DNA): TGTGCCAGCAGTTCCGGACTAGCGGGAGGTTTCCCCTCGGCGAGCGAGCAGTACTTC. The encoded protein is CASSSGLAGGFPSASEQYF.

CDR3 residues: CASSLGGTSGNEQFF. The DNA for the CDR3 is TGTGCCAGCAGCTTAGGAGGGACTAGCGGAAATGAGCAGTTCTTC. V is TRBV11-3 and J is TRBJ2-1; TRBD2 matches 11 bases. CDR1 and CDR2 from the germline V gene are SGHNT and YENEEA. The CDR3 consists of 15 residues. The junction had 3 bases not matched to a gene; V was cut back by 1 base and J by 7 bases.

The chain employs TRBV5-4 and TRBJ2-1; 10 bases match TRBD2. Germline CDR1 SGHNT, CDR2 YYREEE (reference sequence). The trim removed 2 bases at V and 2 bases at J, leaving 7 bases unmatched. This CDR3 is built from 17 residues. CDR3 region: CASSLPLAGVTYNEQFF. CDR3 in DNA: TGTGCCAGCAGCTTACCCCTAGCGGGGGTGACCTACAATGAGCAGTTCTTC.

The rearrangement joins TRBV28 to TRBJ1-2; TRBD1 matches 10 bases. V gave up 4 bases and J gave up 4 bases; unmatched junction bases: 9. The CDR3 spans 16 residues. Per germline, CDR1 MDHEN and CDR2 SYDVKM. The CDR3 protein is CASSSPGGQGTYGYTF. The DNA for the CDR3 is TGTGCCAGCAGTTCTCCCGGGGGACAGGGGACCTATGGCTACACCTTC.

V usage is TRBV21-1 and J usage is TRBJ2-5; TRBD1, the table's D call, lacks a check against the DNA. TRBV21-1 is a pseudogene locus. The CDR3 runs to 17 residues. The CDR3 here is CASSERGGLGDQETQYF. The CDR3 region has the DNA TGTGCCAGCAGCGAAAGAGGGGGCCTCGGGGACCAAGAGACCCAGTACTTC.

The chain has TRBV10-3 and TRBJ1-1; the D gene is possibly TRBD1 (5 bases). Germline values: CDR1 ENHRY, CDR2 SYGVKD. This CDR3 spans 12 amino acids. V lost 10 bases and J lost 4, with 13 bases in between. CDR3 region: CASWGEGTEAFF. CDR3 coding DNA: TGTGCCAGCTGGGGGGAAGGCACTGAAGCTTTCTTT.

The V gene is TRBV4-3, the J gene TRBJ1-2, with 9 bases identical to TRBD1. Trimming took 3 bases from V and 6 from J; bases not matched to a gene: 8. The CDR3 consists of 15 residues. Germline loops: CDR1 LGHNA, CDR2 YSLEER. CDR3: CASSQGQGFRDGYTF. CDR3 DNA: TGCGCCAGCAGCCAGGGACAGGGTTTCCGGGATGGCTACACCTTC.

The J gene is TRBJ2-3, the V gene TRBV7-8; TRBD1 matches at 8 bases. V was pared by 5 bases and J by 5 bases, with 12 bases of the junction left unmatched. The CDR3 is made up of 16 amino acids. Germline V gene sequence: CDR1 SGHVS, CDR2 FQNEAQ. CDR3 DNA sequence: TGTGCCAGCAGCCTTCTGGACAGGGCCGGGGGAGATACGCAGTATTTT. It yields the protein CASSLLDRAGGDTQYF.

The rearrangement uses TRBV10-3 and TRBJ2-5; 12 bases agree with TRBD2. Germline V gives CDR1 ENHRY, CDR2 SYGVKD. CDR3 size: 14 residues. The ends lost 4 bases at V and 3 bases at J; junction bases unmatched: 0. CDR3 sequence (DNA): TGTGCCATCAGTGGACTAGCGGGAGAAGAGACCCAGTACTTC. This translates into CAISGLAGEETQYF.

The CDR3: CASSVAGSGRGVETQYF. DNA of the CDR3: TGTGCCAGCAGCGTAGCTGGAAGCGGGAGAGGGGTAGAGACCCAGTACTTC. V is TRBV9 and J is TRBJ2-5; 8 nucleotides align to TRBD2. V dropped 0 bases and J dropped 4; count of bases not matched to a gene: 11. In germline, CDR1 is SGDLS, CDR2 YYNGEE. The CDR3 runs to 17 residues. Based on the CDR3 plus reference TRBV9 and TRBJ2-5, the full variable domain is DSGVTQTPKHLITATGQRVTLRCSPRSGDLSVYWYQQSLDQGLQFLIQYYNGEERAKGNILERFSAQQFPDLHSELNLSSLELGDSALYFCASSVAGSGRGVETQYFGPGTRLLVL.

This chain connects TRBV11-1 to TRBJ2-3, with 14 bases fitting TRBD2. Trimming removed 5 bases from V and 5 bases from J; junction bases left unmatched: 6. CDR3 size: 16 residues. CDR1 and CDR2 from the germline V gene are SGHAT and FQDESV (reference sequence). The CDR3 sequence is CASSPGTSGRLDTQYF. The CDR3 nucleotides read TGTGCCAGCAGCCCTGGGACTAGCGGGAGACTAGATACGCAGTATTTT.

The chain uses TRBV9 and TRBJ2-1; no reliable D call. The germline V and J ends were trimmed by 2 bases and 5 bases, with 2 bases remaining between them. The CDR3 spans 11 residues. The germline gives CDR1 SGDLS, CDR2 YYNGEE. The CDR3 nucleotides are TGTGCCAGCAGCGTCCACAATGAGCAGTTCTTC. Translating gives CASSVHNEQFF.

The chain links TRBV23-1 to TRBJ1-1, with 7 positions matching TRBD1. TRBV23-1 falls under the ORF class, with uncertain function. Unmatched junction bases numbered 8, after V lost 11 bases and J lost 5 bases. This CDR3 contains 12 residues. The CDR3 DNA follows: TGCGCCGGAGACAGGGAGGTTACTGAAGCTTTCTTT. Protein sequence: CAGDREVTEAFF.

The chain has TRBV7-9 and TRBJ1-2; TRBD1 matches 9 bases. Germline V CDR1 and CDR2: SEHNR, FQNEAQ (reference sequence). This CDR3 spans 14 amino acids. The junction had 5 bases not matched to a gene; V was cut back by 3 bases and J by 6 bases. The CDR3 region has the DNA TGTGCCAGCAGCTTCAGGACAGGGGAGGATGGCTACACCTTC. Protein sequence: CASSFRTGEDGYTF.

The CDR3 sequence is CASSRDRRFSGNTIYF. DNA for the CDR3: TGTGCCAGCAGCCGGGACAGAAGATTTTCTGGAAACACCATATATTTT. The chain recombines TRBV6-2 or TRBV6-3 with TRBJ1-3; TRBD1 matches at 7 bases. Germline V gives CDR1 MNHEY, CDR2 SVGEGT. The CDR3 covers 16 residues. V dropped 6 bases and J dropped 1; count of bases not matched to a gene: 9.